One sample yielded the 24 T cell receptor beta chains listed below, sequenced in a study of shared clonotypes between healthy human individuals. The method was immunoSEQ multiplex PCR; TCRdb's version includes in-frame clones alone and lacks a portion of them. The sample has a few million clones, approximately 93% seen once. The sample consisted of naive CD4+ T cells from PBMCs. Subset denoted: CD45RA+ positively selected. The origin of the receptors is a young man in good health. Some clones in this sample may be carry-over from other donors' samples.

The V gene is TRBV28, the J gene TRBJ1-2; 11 bases agree with TRBD1. The ends lost 3 bases at V and 8 bases at J; junction bases unmatched: 8. The CDR3 has 15 amino acids. Germline loops: CDR1 MDHEN, CDR2 SYDVKM. The CDR3 bases are TGTGCCAGCAGTTTCCGGGACAGGGGGGCAAGAGGCTACACCTTC. Amino acids: CASSFRDRGARGYTF.

Concerning this clone itself: Different DNA sequences within this sample yield the same CDR3. This chain connects TRBV5-1 to TRBJ2-6; D is unclear. CDR3 length: 14 residues. CDR1 and CDR2 (germline): SGHRS, YFSETQ. V lost 0 bases and J 3 bases, leaving 4 bases between the germline ends. The CDR3 spells CASSLGVGANVLTF. CDR3 DNA sequence: TGCGCCAGCAGCTTGGGGGTTGGGGCCAACGTCCTGACTTTC.

With respect to this clone: Other DNA sequences from this sample encode an identical CDR3 as well. J is TRBJ1-3 and V is TRBV28; D may be TRBD1 (5 bases). V lost 3 bases and J lost 2, with 8 bases in between. The CDR3 covers 14 residues. Germline CDR1 is MDHEN and CDR2 is SYDVKM. CDR3 DNA: TGTGCCAGCAGTTTGTCGGGGGCTGGAAACACCATATATTTT. Translated, it gives CASSLSGAGNTIYF.

The chain carries TRBV5-1 and TRBJ1-2; 9 bases line up with TRBD1. The CDR3 contains 14 residues. The germline V gene encodes CDR1 SGHRS and CDR2 YFSETQ. V lost 3 bases, J lost 7 bases, and 7 bases stayed unmatched. The DNA for the CDR3 is TGCGCCAGCAGCTCGCCGGGACAGGGACCTGGCTACACCTTC. Amino acids: CASSSPGQGPGYTF.

J is TRBJ2-6 and V is TRBV19; D is tentatively TRBD1 or TRBD2 (5 bases each). CDR1 is LNHDA and CDR2 is SQIVND in the germline V gene (reference sequence). Deletions cut 1 base from V and 0 bases from J, with 10 bases between. The CDR3 covers 17 residues. CDR3 protein: CASSIGPGRSGANVLTF. In DNA form, the CDR3 reads TGTGCCAGTAGTATAGGGCCGGGACGCTCTGGGGCCAACGTCCTGACTTTC. Filled out from reference TRBV19 and TRBJ2-6, the complete variable domain reads DGGITQSPKYLFRKEGQNVTLSCEQNLNHDAMYWYRQDPGQGLRLIYYSQIVNDFQKGDIAEGYSVSREKKESFPLTVTSAQKNPTAFYLCASSIGPGRSGANVLTFGAGSRLTVL.

This sequence joins TRBV19 and TRBJ1-2; 10 positions match TRBD1. After removal of 9 bases from V and 7 bases from J, the junction contained 14 bases not matched to a gene. CDR3 length: 15 amino acids. Germline CDR1 reads LNHDA; CDR2 reads SQIVND (reference sequence). CDR3 coding DNA: TGTGCCAGCGATGCCGGTCCGGGACAGGGGTCTGGCTACACCTTC. Its protein is CASDAGPGQGSGYTF. The full variable domain, completed using reference TRBV19 and TRBJ1-2, is DGGITQSPKYLFRKEGQNVTLSCEQNLNHDAMYWYRQDPGQGLRLIYYSQIVNDFQKGDIAEGYSVSREKKESFPLTVTSAQKNPTAFYLCASDAGPGQGSGYTFGSGTRLTVV.

The chain employs TRBV19 and TRBJ2-1; no clear D. Between the trimmed V and J ends, which lost 3 bases and 6 bases, there was a span of 15 bases. Germline CDR1 is LNHDA and CDR2 is SQIVND (reference sequence). The CDR3 is made up of 15 amino acids. CDR3 sequence (DNA): TGTGCCAGTAGTATCAGGCAAAGGCTGTTCAATGAGCAGTTCTTC. Amino acid sequence: CASSIRQRLFNEQFF. The full variable domain, in which reference TRBV19 and TRBJ2-1 provide the parts outside the CDR3, is DGGITQSPKYLFRKEGQNVTLSCEQNLNHDAMYWYRQDPGQGLRLIYYSQIVNDFQKGDIAEGYSVSREKKESFPLTVTSAQKNPTAFYLCASSIRQRLFNEQFFGPGTRLTVL.

A word on this clone: The sample carries other DNA sequences with the same CDR3. The V gene is TRBV20-1, the J gene TRBJ2-7; tentatively, D is TRBD2 (5 bases). CDR3 size: 11 residues. Trimming stripped 3 bases from V and 3 bases from J, with 6 bases between. Looked up from germline, CDR1 is DFQATT and CDR2 is SNEGSKA (reference sequence). CDR3 protein: CSARRVYEQYF. The DNA of the CDR3 is TGCAGTGCTAGGAGGGTCTACGAGCAGTACTTC.

The CDR3 region has the DNA TGTGCCAGCTCGGGTGCAGGGTTTGCTCTCGTGGTTGCCTACAATGAGCAGTTCTTC. It translates to CASSGAGFALVVAYNEQFF. The rearrangement uses TRBV18 and TRBJ2-1; maybe TRBD1 (5 bases). V was trimmed by 6 bases and J by 2 bases, leaving 26 bases between them. CDR3 size: 19 residues. Germline V gene sequence: CDR1 KGHSH, CDR2 LQKENI.

The genes are TRBV19 and TRBJ2-7; TRBD2 aligns across 8 bases. V dropped 7 bases and J dropped 2; count of bases not matched to a gene: 13. The CDR3 is made up of 16 amino acids. The V gene's germline CDR1 is LNHDA and CDR2 SQIVND (reference sequence). CDR3 DNA: TGTGCCAGTAAATATTCGGGAGGGACGGAAACCTACGAGCAGTACTTC. This gives the protein CASKYSGGTETYEQYF.

J is TRBJ2-5 and V is TRBV29-1; D is perhaps TRBD2 (7 bases). Germline CDR1 is SQVTM and CDR2 is ANQGSEA. V was trimmed by 7 bases and J by 5 bases, leaving 17 bases between them. The CDR3 has 13 amino acids. CDR3 sequence: CSARVGGRETQYF. In DNA form, the CDR3 reads TGCAGCGCGCGGGTCGGGGGGCGTGAGACCCAGTACTTC. The full variable domain, its missing parts supplied by reference TRBV29-1 and TRBJ2-5, is SAVISQKPSRDICQRGTSLTIQCQVDSQVTMMFWYRQQPGQSLTLIATANQGSEATYESGFVIDKFPISRPNLTFSTLTVSNMSPEDSSIYLCSARVGGRETQYFGPGTRLLVL.

The chain carries TRBV5-1 and TRBJ2-2; D is unclear. The CDR3 loop spans 14 amino acids. The V end was cut by 3 bases, the J end by 7 bases, with 13 bases between. Germline V gene data show CDR1 as SGHRS and CDR2 as YFSETQ. CDR3 sequence (DNA): TGCGCCAGCAGCTACCACCATGGGGACGGGGAGCTGTTTTTT. Its translation: CASSYHHGDGELFF.

CDR3 sequence: CASSQVSSGTYNEQFF. DNA of the CDR3: TGCGCCAGCAGCCAAGTTTCTAGCGGAACCTACAATGAGCAGTTCTTC. The chain links TRBV4-1 to TRBJ2-1; 7 bases align to TRBD2. The CDR3 length is 16 residues. The germline V gene has CDR1 MGHRA and CDR2 YSYEKL. After removal of 1 base from V and 2 bases from J, the junction contained 5 bases not matched to a gene.

V is TRBV5-8 and J is TRBJ1-1; D not certain. CDR3 length equals 13 residues. Trimming removed 0 bases at V and 2 bases at J, with 5 bases between. The germline V gene has CDR1 SGHTS and CDR2 YDEGEE. CDR3 sequence reads: CASSLAPNTEAFF. The CDR3 DNA sequence: TGTGCCAGCAGCTTGGCCCCAAACACTGAAGCTTTCTTT.

V usage is TRBV18 and J usage is TRBJ2-1; 7 bases agree with TRBD2. Trimming removed 2 bases from V and 6 bases from J; junction bases left unmatched: 7. Germline V lookup: CDR1 KGHSH, CDR2 LQKENI. The CDR3 totals 15 residues. The CDR3, as DNA: TGTGCCAGCTCACCAAGTGCGGGAGTCCTCAATGAGCAGTTCTTC. Protein: CASSPSAGVLNEQFF.

The gene calls are TRBV25-1 and TRBJ2-1; D is perhaps TRBD1 (5 bases). V was clipped by 0 bases and J by 7 bases, with 10 bases between them. Germline V lookup: CDR1 MGHDK, CDR2 SYGVNS. This CDR3 spans 14 amino acids. The CDR3 bases are TGTGCCAGCAGTGAATATGGGGCCAGGAATGAGCAGTTCTTC. It yields the protein CASSEYGARNEQFF. Combining the CDR3 with reference TRBV25-1 and TRBJ2-1 gives the whole variable domain EADIYQTPRYLVIGTGKKITLECSQTMGHDKMYWYQQDPGMELHLIHYSYGVNSTEKGDLSSESTVSRIRTEHFPLTLESARPSHTSQYLCASSEYGARNEQFFGPGTRLTVL.

J is TRBJ1-1 and V is TRBV28, with unresolved D. V was pared by 3 bases and J by 4 bases, with 9 bases between. The V gene's germline CDR1 is MDHEN and CDR2 SYDVKM. The CDR3 has 13 residues. The CDR3 sequence: CASSFRVRTEAFF. CDR3 in DNA: TGTGCCAGCAGTTTCCGGGTTCGCACTGAAGCTTTCTTT.

The chain joins TRBV4-3 to TRBJ2-1; 7 bases are a match to TRBD2. Germline V gene lookup returns CDR1 LGHNA and CDR2 YSLEER. V lost 3 bases to trimming and J lost 6 bases; unmatched junction nucleotides: 14. The CDR3 extends over 17 amino acids. The CDR3 DNA follows: TGCGCCAGCAGCCAGCTTTTTGGAGGGGCTAGCGGCAATGAGCAGTTCTTC. This encodes CASSQLFGGASGNEQFF.

V gene TRBV6-5 combines with J gene TRBJ1-4; a possible D gene is TRBD1 (6 bases). CDR1 is MNHEY, CDR2 SVGAGI, per germline. This CDR3 region has 15 residues. Trimming left V 0 bases short and J 5 bases short, with 10 bases between. The DNA for the CDR3 is TGTGCCAGCAGTTACTCGGGACACACCAATGAAAAACTGTTTTTT. This gives the protein CASSYSGHTNEKLFF.

This chain uses TRBV30 with TRBJ2-2; no clear D gene. Germline V gives CDR1 GTSNPN, CDR2 SVGIG (reference sequence). The CDR3 runs to 12 residues. V was pared by 0 bases and J by 6 bases, with 5 bases between. The CDR3 region is CAWSVHAGELFF. In DNA, the CDR3 is TGTGCCTGGAGTGTACACGCCGGGGAGCTGTTTTTT.

The rearrangement joins TRBV7-3 to TRBJ2-2; D tentatively fits TRBD1 or TRBD2 (5 bases each). Germline CDR1 SGHTA, CDR2 FQGTGA. The CDR3 totals 16 residues. V lost 5 bases and J lost 1, with 14 bases in between. The CDR3 nucleotides are TGTGCCAGCAGCCAGAGAGGGGTTGTGAACACCGGGGAGCTGTTTTTT. Translated, it gives CASSQRGVVNTGELFF.

The gene calls are TRBV5-1 and TRBJ2-7; D possibly corresponds to TRBD2 (6 bases). Trimming left V 2 bases short and J 0 bases short, with 12 bases between. Looked up from germline, CDR1 is SGHRS and CDR2 is YFSETQ. The CDR3 has 15 amino acids. The CDR3: CASSFVSGSSYEQYF. The CDR3 bases are TGCGCCAGCAGCTTTGTTAGCGGAAGCTCCTACGAGCAGTACTTC.

The rearrangement links TRBV27 to TRBJ2-1; D is possibly TRBD2 (5 bases). V dropped 5 bases and J dropped 4 bases, with 18 bases sitting between them. Germline V gives CDR1 MNHEY, CDR2 SMNVEV (reference sequence). The CDR3 runs to 16 residues. CDR3 sequence: CASSPSDSSGYNEQFF. CDR3 DNA: TGTGCCAGCAGTCCATCGGACTCCTCGGGGTACAATGAGCAGTTCTTC.

The CDR3: CASSSGTGREKLFF. In nucleotides, the CDR3 is TGTGCCAGCAGCAGCGGGACAGGGAGGGAAAAACTGTTTTTT. V usage is TRBV6-6 and J usage is TRBJ1-4; 9 bases map to TRBD1. Germline loops: CDR1 MNHNY, CDR2 SVGAGI (reference sequence). This CDR3 is built from 14 residues. Trimming at V came to 6 bases and at J to 8 bases, leaving 7 bases not matched to a gene.